The subject of this entry is one T cell receptor (beta chain). Its antigen is unidentified. cDNA libraries for TCR alpha and TCR beta, carrying sample barcodes and UMIs, came from 5'RACE with constant-segment primers. TCRdb re-called the 5' RACE reads with MiXCR, one entry per CDR3 protein. The table has some 110,000 distinct CDR3 sequences, 17% seen once; the top ten hold around 28%. This entry is derived from a study of T-cell memory formation after mild COVID-19. Whole-study findings and limits: Those CD4+ clones that contracted were mainly in CM and EM (CD8+ ones in EMRA).

This CDR3 is built from 18 residues. Germline V gene sequence: CDR1 SGHTA, CDR2 FQGNSA. V shed 6 bases and J 7 bases; nucleotides not matched to a gene: 19. The receptor was isolated from an adult woman who had mild COVID-19 (a few samples of this study predate the infection). Cell type and time point are not known. The source material was PBMCs or a T cell subset sorted from them (not recorded which). The chain couples TRBV7-2 to TRBJ2-2; 8 bases line up with TRBD1. DNA for the CDR3: TGTGCCAGCAGATTGACCGCTTCCGGGACAGGTTATGGCGGGGAGCTGTTTTTT. Its protein is CASRLTASGTGYGGELFF.